Detailed here is one T cell receptor beta chain. The data were taken from a study of control samples from healthy donors and cancer patients. Germline trimming cut 0 bases from V and 4 bases from J; bases unmatched to any gene: 4. The CDR3 length is 15 residues. CDR1 is LNHNV and CDR2 is YYDKDF in the germline V gene (reference sequence). Sequenced by immunoSEQ multiplex PCR; TCRdb stores in-frame clones only, minus some. The sample carries fewer than 95,000 clones, around four fifths recorded once. This receptor was obtained from a man aged 30-40 years in good health. The genes are TRBV15 and TRBJ2-5, with TRBD2 identical over 8 bases. The source material was blood. The CDR3 DNA follows: TGTGCCACCAGCAGAGATACCGGGAGGGGAGAGACCCAGTACTTC. Translation: CATSRDTGRGETQYF.